The 7 T cell receptor beta chains below come from one sample, sequenced in a study of CD8 T cells in Susac syndrome. RNA totalling roughly 0.45 to 1 ug underwent reverse transcription with random hexamers. TCRdb recomputed calls from the immunoSEQ multiplex PCR reads with MiXCR, one row per CDR3 protein. Of 180,000 or so distinct CDR3 sequences in the sample, 85% to 95% were seen once. Input material: CD4+ T cells from PBMCs. The receptors originated from a human donor in good health.

The chain couples TRBV7-2 to TRBJ2-3; 7 bases match TRBD2. This CDR3 comprises 14 residues. Trimming took 3 bases from V and 5 from J; bases not matched to a gene: 5. CDR1 is SGHTA, CDR2 FQGNSA, per germline. CDR3 residues: CASSLSGRQDTQYF. The CDR3 region has the DNA TGTGCCAGCAGCTTGTCCGGGAGGCAAGATACGCAGTATTTT.

The chain uses TRBV12-3 or TRBV12-4 and TRBJ1-2; D remains ambiguous. This CDR3 contains 11 residues. The V and J ends lost 3 bases and 5 bases respectively, with 4 bases between them. The CDR3: CASSFTYGYTF. For the CDR3, the DNA is TGTGCCAGCAGTTTCACTTATGGCTACACCTTC.

Only one count was recorded for this clonotype. This sequence joins TRBV7-2 and TRBJ1-1; D not resolved. V was trimmed by 2 bases and J by 10 bases, leaving 8 bases between them. This CDR3 is 11 amino acids long. In germline, CDR1 is SGHTA, CDR2 FQGNSA. CDR3 in DNA: TGTGCCAGCAGCTTAAGACTCGGAGCTTTCTTT. The encoded protein is CASSLRLGAFF. Looking up the rest from reference TRBV7-2 and TRBJ1-1 gives the full variable domain: GAGVSQSPSNKVTEKGKDVELRCDPISGHTALYWYRQSLGQGLEFLIYFQGNSAPDKSGLPSDRFSAERTGGSVSTLTIQRTQQEDSAVYLCASSLRLGAFFGQGTRLTVV.

CDR3: CATSDLDRGNEQFF. The CDR3 DNA reads as TGTGCCACCAGTGATTTGGACAGGGGGAATGAGCAGTTCTTC. The chain employs TRBV24-1 and TRBJ2-1; 9 bases map to TRBD1. The V gene's germline CDR1 is KGHDR and CDR2 SFDVKD. The CDR3 totals 14 residues. V was clipped by 0 bases and J by 7 bases; unmatched bases: 0.

The CDR3 loop reads CASSLVQGGLTEAFF. The CDR3 DNA reads as TGTGCCAGCAGCTTAGTTCAGGGGGGGCTCACTGAAGCTTTCTTT. V gene TRBV7-2 combines with J gene TRBJ1-1; 7 bases line up with TRBD1. This CDR3 is 15 amino acids long. Germline CDR1 is SGHTA and CDR2 is FQGNSA. V lost 1 base, J lost 4 bases, and 6 bases stayed unmatched.

The CDR3: CASSLTSGENEQFF. The CDR3 bases are TGTGCCAGCAGCTTAACGTCAGGGGAGAATGAGCAGTTCTTC. This rearrangement joins TRBV7-3 to TRBJ2-1; TRBD1 is a possible D gene (6 bases). This CDR3 is 14 amino acids long. V was pared by 0 bases and J by 7 bases, with 10 bases between. Germline V CDR1 and CDR2: SGHTA, FQGTGA.

The CDR3 here is CASSRTDTGAVYEQYF. The CDR3 region has the DNA TGTGCCAGCAGCCGTACGGACACAGGGGCAGTCTACGAGCAGTACTTC. V gene TRBV7-6 combines with J gene TRBJ2-7; 7 bases align to TRBD1. V lost 5 bases, J lost 3 bases, and 13 bases stayed unmatched. Germline V CDR1 and CDR2: SGHVS, FNYEAQ. This CDR3 region has 16 residues. Supplemented by reference TRBV7-6 and TRBJ2-7, the full variable domain reads GAGVSQSPRYKVTKRGQDVALRCDPISGHVSLYWYRQALGQGPEFLTYFNYEAQQDKSGLPNDRFSAERPEGSISTLTIQRTEQRDSAMYRCASSRTDTGAVYEQYFGPGTRLTVT.